The source of this T cell receptor (beta chain) is a study of Graves' ophthalmopathy and Graves' hyperthyroidism. Findings of the study overall: Ophthalmopathy progression was predicted with about 67% sensitivity and about 72% specificity.

This clonotype was picked up many times. What it binds is unknown. The authors amplified TCR beta CDR3 regions from RNA transcripts. A first-round RT-PCR used HTBI primers, followed by a second-round multiplex PCR. MiXCR, applied by TCRdb to the multiplex PCR reads, yields one record per CDR3 protein. The sample carries some 380,000 distinct CDR3 sequences, over 15% recorded once. Physicians reached a diagnosis by relying on clinical symptoms, serum thyroxine, TRAb, thyroid ultrasound and orbital computed tomography. V was clipped by 0 bases and J by 6 bases, with 2 bases between them. This CDR3 is built from 11 residues. Germline-derived CDR1 and CDR2 are SEHNR and FQNEAQ (reference sequence).

Sequencing was done on a sample of peripheral blood. This TCR came from a woman between 18 and 29 years old with stable Graves' hyperthyroidism. The genes are TRBV7-9 and TRBJ1-1; D is ambiguous. The CDR3 bases are TGTGCCAGCAGCTTAGCCGCTGAAGCTTTCTTT. It encodes CASSLAAEAFF.